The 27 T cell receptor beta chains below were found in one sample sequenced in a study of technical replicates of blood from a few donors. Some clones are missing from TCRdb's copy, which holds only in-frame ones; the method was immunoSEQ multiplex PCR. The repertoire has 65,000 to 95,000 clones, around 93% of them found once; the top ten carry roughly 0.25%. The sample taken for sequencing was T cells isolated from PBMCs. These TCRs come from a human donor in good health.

The CDR3 DNA follows: TGTGCCAGCAGCTTAAAGAGCGGACAGCCCCAGCATTTT. Its translation is CASSLKSGQPQHF. The chain has TRBV7-3 and TRBJ1-5; no firm D call. Germline V CDR1 and CDR2: SGHTA, FQGTGA. V was shortened by 1 base and J by 7 bases, with 8 bases between the two germline ends. The CDR3 totals 13 residues.

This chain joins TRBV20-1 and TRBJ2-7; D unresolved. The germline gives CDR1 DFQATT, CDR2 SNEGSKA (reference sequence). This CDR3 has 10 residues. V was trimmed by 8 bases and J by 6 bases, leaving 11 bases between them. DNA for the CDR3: TGCAGTACCGAGTCCGGCGAGCAGTACTTC. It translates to CSTESGEQYF.

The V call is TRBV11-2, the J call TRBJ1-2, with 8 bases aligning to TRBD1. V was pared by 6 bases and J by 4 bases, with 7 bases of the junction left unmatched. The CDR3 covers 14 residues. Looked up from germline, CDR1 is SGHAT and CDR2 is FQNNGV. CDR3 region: CASSFKTGGYGYTF. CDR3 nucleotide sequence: TGTGCCAGCAGTTTTAAAACAGGGGGCTATGGCTACACCTTC.

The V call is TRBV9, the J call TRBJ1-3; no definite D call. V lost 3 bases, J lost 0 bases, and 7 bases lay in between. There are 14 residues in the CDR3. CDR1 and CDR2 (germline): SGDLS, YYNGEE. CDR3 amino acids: CASSAQNSGNTIYF. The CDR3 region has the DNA TGTGCCAGCAGCGCGCAGAACTCTGGAAACACCATATATTTT.

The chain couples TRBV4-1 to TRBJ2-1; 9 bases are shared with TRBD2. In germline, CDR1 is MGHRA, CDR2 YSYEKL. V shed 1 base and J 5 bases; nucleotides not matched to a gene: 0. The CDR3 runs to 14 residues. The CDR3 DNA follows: TGCGCCAGCAGCCAAGGGACTAGCGACAATGAGCAGTTCTTC. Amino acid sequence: CASSQGTSDNEQFF.

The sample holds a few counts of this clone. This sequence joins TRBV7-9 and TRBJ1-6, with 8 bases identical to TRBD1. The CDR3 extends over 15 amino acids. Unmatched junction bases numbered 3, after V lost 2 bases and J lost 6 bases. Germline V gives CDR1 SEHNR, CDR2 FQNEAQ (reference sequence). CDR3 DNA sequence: TGTGCCAGCAGCTTAAGGACAGGGCTTAATTCACCCCTCCACTTT. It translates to CASSLRTGLNSPLHF. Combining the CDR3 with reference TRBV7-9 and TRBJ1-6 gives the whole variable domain DTGVSQNPRHKITKRGQNVTFRCDPISEHNRLYWYRQTLGQGPEFLTYFQNEAQLEKSRLLSDRFSAERPKGSFSTLEIQRTEQGDSAMYLCASSLRTGLNSPLHFGNGTRLTVT.

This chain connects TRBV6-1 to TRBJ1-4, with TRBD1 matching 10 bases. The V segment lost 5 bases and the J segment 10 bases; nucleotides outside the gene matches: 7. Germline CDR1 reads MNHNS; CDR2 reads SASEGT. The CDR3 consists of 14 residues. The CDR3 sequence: CASSSGTGVGKLFF. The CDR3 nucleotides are TGTGCCAGCAGTTCCGGGACAGGGGTGGGAAAACTGTTTTTT.

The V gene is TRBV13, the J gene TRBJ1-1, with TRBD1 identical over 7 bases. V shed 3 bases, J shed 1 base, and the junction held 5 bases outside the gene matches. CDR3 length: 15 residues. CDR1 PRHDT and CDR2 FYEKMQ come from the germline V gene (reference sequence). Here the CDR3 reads CASSFRGVGNTEAFF. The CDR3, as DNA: TGTGCCAGCAGCTTCAGGGGGGTCGGGAACACTGAAGCTTTCTTT.

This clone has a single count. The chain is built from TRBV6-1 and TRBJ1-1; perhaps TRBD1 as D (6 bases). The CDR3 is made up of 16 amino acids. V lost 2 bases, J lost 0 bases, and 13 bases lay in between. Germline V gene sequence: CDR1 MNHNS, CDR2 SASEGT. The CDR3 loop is CASSELGRGLNTEAFF. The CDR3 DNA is TGTGCCAGCAGTGAACTCGGCAGGGGCTTGAACACTGAAGCTTTCTTT.

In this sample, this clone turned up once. The CDR3 protein is CASSLGRQGLSYEQYF. The CDR3 DNA is TGCGCCAGCAGCTTGGGAAGACAGGGGTTAAGCTACGAGCAGTACTTC. This chain uses TRBV5-1 with TRBJ2-7, with TRBD1 identical over 8 bases. CDR3 size: 16 residues. V trimming: 0 bases; J trimming: 3 bases; junction bases outside the gene matches: 8. Per the germline V gene, CDR1 is SGHRS and CDR2 is YFSETQ.

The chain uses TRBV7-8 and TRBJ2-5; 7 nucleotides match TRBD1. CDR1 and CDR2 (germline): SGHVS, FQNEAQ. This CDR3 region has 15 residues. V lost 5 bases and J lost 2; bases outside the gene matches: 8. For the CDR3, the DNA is TGTGCCAGCAGCAAAATAGGGGGCGTACAAGAGACCCAGTACTTC. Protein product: CASSKIGGVQETQYF.

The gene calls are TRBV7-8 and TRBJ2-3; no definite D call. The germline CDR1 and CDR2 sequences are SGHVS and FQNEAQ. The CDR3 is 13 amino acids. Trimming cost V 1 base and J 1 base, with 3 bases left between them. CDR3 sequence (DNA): TGTGCCAGCAGCTTAGGAGGCACAGATACGCAGTATTTT. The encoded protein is CASSLGGTDTQYF.

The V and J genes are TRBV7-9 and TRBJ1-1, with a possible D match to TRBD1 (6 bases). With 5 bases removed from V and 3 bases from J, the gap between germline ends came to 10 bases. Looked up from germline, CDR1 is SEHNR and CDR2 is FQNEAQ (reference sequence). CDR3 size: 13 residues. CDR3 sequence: CASSIQGYTEAFF. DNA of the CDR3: TGTGCCAGCAGCATACAGGGTTACACTGAAGCTTTCTTT.

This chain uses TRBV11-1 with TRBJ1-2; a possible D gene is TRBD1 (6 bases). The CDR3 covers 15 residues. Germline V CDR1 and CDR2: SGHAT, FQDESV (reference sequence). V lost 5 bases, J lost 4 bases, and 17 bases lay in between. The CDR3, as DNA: TGTGCCAGCAGCCAAACGGGACACAGAACCTATGGCTACACCTTC. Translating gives CASSQTGHRTYGYTF.

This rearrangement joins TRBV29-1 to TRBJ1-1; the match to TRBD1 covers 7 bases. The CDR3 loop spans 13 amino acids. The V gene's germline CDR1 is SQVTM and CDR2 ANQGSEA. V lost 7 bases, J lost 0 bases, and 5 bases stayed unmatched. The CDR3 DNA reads TGCAGCGCGTCACAGGGGATGAACACTGAAGCTTTCTTT. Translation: CSASQGMNTEAFF.

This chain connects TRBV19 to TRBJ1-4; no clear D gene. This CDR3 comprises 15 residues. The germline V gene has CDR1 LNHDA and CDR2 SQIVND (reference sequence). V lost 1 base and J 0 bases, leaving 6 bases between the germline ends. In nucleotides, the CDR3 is TGTGCCAGTAGTATAGTGGGAGCAACTAATGAAAAACTGTTTTTT. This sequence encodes CASSIVGATNEKLFF.

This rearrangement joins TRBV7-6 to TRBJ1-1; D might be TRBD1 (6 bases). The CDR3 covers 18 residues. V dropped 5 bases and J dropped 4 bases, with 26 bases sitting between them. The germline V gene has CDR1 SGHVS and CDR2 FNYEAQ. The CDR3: CASSGGSRILLRSTEAFF. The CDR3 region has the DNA TGTGCCAGCAGCGGGGGCAGCAGGATCCTTTTACGCAGCACTGAAGCTTTCTTT.

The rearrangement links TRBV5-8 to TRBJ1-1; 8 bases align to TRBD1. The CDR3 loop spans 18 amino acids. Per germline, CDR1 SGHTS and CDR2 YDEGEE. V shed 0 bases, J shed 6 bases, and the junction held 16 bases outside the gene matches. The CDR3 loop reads CASSLAGKGQGERAEAFF. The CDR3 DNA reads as TGTGCCAGCAGCTTGGCGGGGAAAGGACAGGGAGAGAGGGCTGAAGCTTTCTTT.

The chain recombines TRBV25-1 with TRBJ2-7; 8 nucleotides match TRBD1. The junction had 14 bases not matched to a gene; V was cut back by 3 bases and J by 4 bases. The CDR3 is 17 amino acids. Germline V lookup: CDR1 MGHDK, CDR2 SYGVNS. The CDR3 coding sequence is TGTGCCAGCAGTGATTCCCACCGGGACAGGCTGAATTACGAGCAGTACTTC. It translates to CASSDSHRDRLNYEQYF.

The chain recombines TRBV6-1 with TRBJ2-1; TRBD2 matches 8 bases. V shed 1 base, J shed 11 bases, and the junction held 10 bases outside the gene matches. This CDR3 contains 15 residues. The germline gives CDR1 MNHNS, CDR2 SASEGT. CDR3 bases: TGTGCCAGCAGTGAAGACGGGGGGGGTTCCCTCAAGCAGTTCTTC. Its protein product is CASSEDGGGSLKQFF.

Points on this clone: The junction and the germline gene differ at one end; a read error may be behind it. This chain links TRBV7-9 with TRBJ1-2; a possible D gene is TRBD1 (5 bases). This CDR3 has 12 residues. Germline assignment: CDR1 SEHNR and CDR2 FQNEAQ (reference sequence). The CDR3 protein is CASSQGVGMMNF. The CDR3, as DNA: TGTGCCAGCAGCCAAGGGGTTGGGATGATGAACTTC. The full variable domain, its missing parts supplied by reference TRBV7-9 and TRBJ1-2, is DTGVSQNPRHKITKRGQNVTFRCDPISEHNRLYWYRQTLGQGPEFLTYFQNEAQLEKSRLLSDRFSAERPKGSFSTLEIQRTEQGDSAMYLCASSQGVGMMNFGSGTRLTVV.

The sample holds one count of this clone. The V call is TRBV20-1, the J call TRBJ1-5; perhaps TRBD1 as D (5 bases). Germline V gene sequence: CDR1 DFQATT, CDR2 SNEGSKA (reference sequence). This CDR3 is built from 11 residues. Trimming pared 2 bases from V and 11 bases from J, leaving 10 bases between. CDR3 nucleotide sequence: TGCAGTGCTAGATGGGGGGGGACCCAGCATTTT. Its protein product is CSARWGGTQHF.

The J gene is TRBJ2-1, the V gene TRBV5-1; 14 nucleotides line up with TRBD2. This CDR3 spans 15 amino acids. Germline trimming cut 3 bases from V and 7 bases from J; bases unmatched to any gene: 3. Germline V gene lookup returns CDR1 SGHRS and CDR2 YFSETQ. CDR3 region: CASSSRTSGRNEQFF. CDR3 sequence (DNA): TGCGCCAGCAGCTCGAGGACTAGCGGGAGGAATGAGCAGTTCTTC.

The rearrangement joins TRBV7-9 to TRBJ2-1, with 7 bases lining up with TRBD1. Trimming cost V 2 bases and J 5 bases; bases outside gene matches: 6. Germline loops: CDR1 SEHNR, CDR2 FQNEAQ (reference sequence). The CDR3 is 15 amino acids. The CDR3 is CASSLQRGGHNEQFF. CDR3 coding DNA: TGTGCCAGCAGCTTACAACGAGGGGGCCACAATGAGCAGTTCTTC.

CDR3 in DNA: TGTGCCAGCAGGGCTGGACAGGTTGGCACAGATACGCAGTATTTT. As protein: CASRAGQVGTDTQYF. The chain uses TRBV28 and TRBJ2-3; 7 bases are shared with TRBD1. The trim removed 6 bases at V and 1 base at J, leaving 7 bases unmatched. The CDR3 runs to 15 residues. Germline assignment: CDR1 MDHEN and CDR2 SYDVKM. Full variable domain (outside the CDR3, taken from reference TRBV28 and TRBJ2-3): DVKVTQSSRYLVKRTGEKVFLECVQDMDHENMFWYRQDPGLGLRLIYFSYDVKMKEKGDIPEGYSVSREKKERFSLILESASTNQTSMYLCASRAGQVGTDTQYFGPGTRLTVL.

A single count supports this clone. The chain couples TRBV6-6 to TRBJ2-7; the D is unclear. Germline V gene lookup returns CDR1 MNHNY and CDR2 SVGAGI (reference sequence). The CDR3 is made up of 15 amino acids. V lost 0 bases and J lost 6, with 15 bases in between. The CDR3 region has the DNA TGTGCCAGCAGTTACTCGTATCAGTCGTCCGTCGAGCAGTACTTC. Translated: CASSYSYQSSVEQYF.

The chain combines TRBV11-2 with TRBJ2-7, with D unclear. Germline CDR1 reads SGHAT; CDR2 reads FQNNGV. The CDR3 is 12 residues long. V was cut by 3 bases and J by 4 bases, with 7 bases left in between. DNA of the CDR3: TGTGCCAGCAGCTTTTACAAGTACGAGCAGTACTTC. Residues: CASSFYKYEQYF.